The source of this T cell receptor beta chain is a study of beta chain features in type 1 diabetes. Sequenced material consisted of expressed TCRB transcripts (all of the isolated RNA was reverse transcribed). Generated by immunoSEQ multiplex PCR, the TCRdb table keeps only in-frame clones and is missing some. The repertoire holds 300,000 to 350,000 clones, with 12% to 15% as singletons. Germline loops: CDR1 SGHTA, CDR2 FQGTGA. V gave up 5 bases and J gave up 7 bases, with 11 bases separating them. The CDR3 loop spans 13 amino acids. Only a few counts were recorded for this clone. The rearrangement links TRBV7-3 to TRBJ2-2; weak D call: TRBD2 (5 bases). The sequenced sample was central memory CD4+ T cells from blood. The TCR sequence derives from a man between 25 and 39 years old in good health. The CDR3 DNA sequence: TGTGCCAGCAGCCCCGGACGGGACGGGGAGCTGTTTTTT. This gives the protein CASSPGRDGELFF.